These 26 T cell receptor beta chains were sequenced from one sample in a study of vaccination effects on CD4 cells after COVID-19 (dated by TCRdb to between 2022 and 2023). To identify antigen-specific CD4+ T cell clonotypes by their expansion, the ViraFEST assay first stimulated PBMC with viral peptide pools and then applied TCR sequencing. After less than 13 days of culture, CD4+ T cells were isolated with the EasySep CD4+ T cell isolation kit. Participants received two doses of either the BNT162b2 or the mRNA-1273 mRNA SARS-CoV-2 vaccine. Preparation of the library involved the immunoSEQ multiplex PCR assay. The source is immuneACCESS, and TCRdb retained only in-frame sequences with V and J called. Part of the clones is not carried over; for the studies checked, unresolved V genes explain less than half of this, and the remainder is unexplained. Counted in this sample were just under 60,000 clones; around 78% of them appeared once. The ten top clones hold 2% of the sample.

These receptors have no known antigen. Sample: CD4+ T cells from PBMCs cultured with HCoV-OC43 spike peptides, taken after COVID-19 vaccination. The label giving this sample's cell subset or site can be read as: HCoV-OC43 spike overlapping peptide pool stimulation. These receptors originate from a human donor who received a COVID-19 vaccine.

V and J are TRBV7-2 and TRBJ1-5; D is possibly TRBD1 (5 bases). The CDR3 covers 16 residues. Germline V CDR1 and CDR2: SGHTA, FQGNSA. With 1 base removed from V and 0 bases from J, the gap between germline ends came to 10 bases. CDR3 residues: CASSLVGGASNQPQHF. DNA of the CDR3: TGTGCCAGCAGCTTAGTCGGAGGGGCTAGCAATCAGCCCCAGCATTTT.

This clone was recorded only once. The gene calls are TRBV5-1 and TRBJ2-5; D may match TRBD1 or TRBD2 (5 bases each). The germline V gene has CDR1 SGHRS and CDR2 YFSETQ. The CDR3 is 14 residues long. V was cut by 4 bases and J by 5 bases, with 15 bases left in between. CDR3 amino acids: CASSRDGQEETQYF. In nucleotides, the CDR3 is TGCGCCAGCAGCCGGGACGGCCAAGAGGAGACCCAGTACTTC.

This clone was picked up a small number of times. The rearrangement uses TRBV19 and TRBJ1-1, with no clear D. The CDR3 loop spans 16 amino acids. The V end lost 6 bases, the J end lost 2 bases, and 19 bases lay between the germline ends. Per germline, CDR1 LNHDA and CDR2 SQIVND (reference sequence). As DNA, the CDR3 is TGTGCCAGTAGCTACCTGGCCGGGCAAGTAAACACTGAAGCTTTCTTT. Amino acid sequence: CASSYLAGQVNTEAFF.

The chain joins TRBV4-3 to TRBJ1-6; no clear D. Trimming pared 1 base from V and 1 base from J, leaving 8 bases between. The germline CDR1 and CDR2 sequences are LGHNA and YSLEER. CDR3 length: 16 amino acids. CDR3 bases: TGCGCCAGCAGCCAAGTCGCGGGTTCCTATAATTCACCCCTCCACTTT. It specifies CASSQVAGSYNSPLHF.

V gene TRBV6-5 combines with J gene TRBJ2-5; 10 bases match TRBD1. V lost 7 bases, J lost 1 base, and 6 bases stayed unmatched. The CDR3 totals 15 residues. Germline CDR1 MNHEY, CDR2 SVGAGI. The CDR3 loop reads CASTRQGAIQETQYF. As DNA, the CDR3 is TGTGCCAGCACCAGACAGGGGGCAATCCAAGAGACCCAGTACTTC.

Only one count was recorded for this clone. This chain links TRBV7-3 with TRBJ2-1, with D maybe TRBD1 (6 bases). The CDR3 covers 13 residues. V lost 5 bases and J lost 8, with 13 bases in between. CDR1 and CDR2 from the germline V gene are SGHTA and FQGTGA. The CDR3 here is CASSRTQGYEQFF. CDR3 in DNA: TGTGCCAGCAGCCGGACACAGGGCTATGAGCAGTTCTTC.

This clone was counted once. The V and J genes are TRBV5-1 and TRBJ1-5, with TRBD1 as a possible D gene (5 bases). CDR3 length equals 15 residues. The V gene's germline CDR1 is SGHRS and CDR2 YFSETQ. Trimming removed 0 bases from V and 7 bases from J, with 14 bases in between. The CDR3 sequence: CASSLDGGMGQPQHF. Here the CDR3 DNA reads TGCGCCAGCAGCTTGGATGGGGGAATGGGACAGCCCCAGCATTTT.

This clone was counted between two and nine times. The V gene is TRBV5-4, the J gene TRBJ2-4; the D gene is possibly TRBD1 (6 bases). From germline, CDR1 is SGHNT and CDR2 YYREEE (reference sequence). The V gene lost 4 bases and the J gene lost 0 bases, with 14 bases spanning the gap. CDR3 size: 16 residues. The CDR3 DNA reads as TGTGCCAGCAGCCCGGGGACATCGATAGCCAAAAACATTCAGTACTTC. It specifies CASSPGTSIAKNIQYF.

V gene TRBV6-5 combines with J gene TRBJ1-4; tentatively, D is TRBD1 (5 bases). With 4 bases removed from V and 5 bases from J, the gap between germline ends came to 14 bases. Germline V gene sequence: CDR1 MNHEY, CDR2 SVGAGI. The CDR3 has 15 amino acids. CDR3 sequence (DNA): TGTGCCAGCAGTTTGACAGTCGAGTTCAATGAAAAACTGTTTTTT. Amino acids: CASSLTVEFNEKLFF.

The V and J genes are TRBV5-4 and TRBJ2-1; possibly TRBD1 for D (6 bases). Trimming cost V 1 base and J 5 bases, with 19 bases left between them. This CDR3 is 17 amino acids long. Per germline, CDR1 SGHNT and CDR2 YYREEE (reference sequence). CDR3 nucleotide sequence: TGTGCCAGCAGCTTGTGGCAGGGGCCCTTTACCCACAATGAGCAGTTCTTC. Its protein is CASSLWQGPFTHNEQFF.

The chain recombines TRBV28 with TRBJ1-3; D is undetermined. The CDR3 runs 15 residues. With 3 bases removed from V and 0 bases from J, the gap between germline ends came to 9 bases. Germline CDR1 is MDHEN and CDR2 is SYDVKM. The CDR3 protein is CASSFPALSGNTIYF. The DNA of the CDR3 is TGTGCCAGCAGTTTCCCAGCACTCTCTGGAAACACCATATATTTT.

This chain connects TRBV6-5 to TRBJ1-5; D ambiguous. This CDR3 is built from 13 residues. Germline loops: CDR1 MNHEY, CDR2 SVGAGI. V was shortened by 6 bases and J by 0 bases, with 6 bases between the two germline ends. CDR3 sequence: CASSPHSNQPQHF. The CDR3 region has the DNA TGTGCCAGCAGCCCCCATAGCAATCAGCCCCAGCATTTT.

This sequence joins TRBV10-1 and TRBJ2-6; D is undetermined. This CDR3 is 14 amino acids long. From germline, CDR1 is WNHNN and CDR2 SYGVQD (reference sequence). V was trimmed by 4 bases and J by 1 base, leaving 5 bases between them. The CDR3 region has the DNA TGCGCCAGCAGTGGGCCGTCTGGGGCCAACGTCCTGACTTTC. It codes for CASSGPSGANVLTF.

A few counts support this clone. This chain links TRBV18 with TRBJ2-7; no reliable D call. The CDR3 covers 13 residues. Germline assignment: CDR1 KGHSH and CDR2 LQKENI. Trimming cost V 4 bases and J 0 bases, with 7 bases left between them. CDR3 bases: TGTGCCAGCTCACTTGCCAGCTCCTACGAGCAGTACGTC. The encoded protein is CASSLASSYEQYV.

This clone has just a few counts. The chain is built from TRBV5-1 and TRBJ2-5; no clear D. From germline, CDR1 is SGHRS and CDR2 YFSETQ. There are 13 residues in the CDR3. Trimming stripped 4 bases from V and 5 bases from J, with 12 bases between. DNA of the CDR3: TGCGCCAGCAGCGTTGGCGTTTTGGAGACCCAGTACTTC. Translated: CASSVGVLETQYF.

The DNA for the CDR3 is TGTGCCAGCAGCGCAGACAGGGGAACCGGGGCCAACGTCCTGACTTTC. Translating gives CASSADRGTGANVLTF. The chain joins TRBV5-6 to TRBJ2-6, with 8 bases aligning to TRBD1. CDR1 SGHDT and CDR2 YYEEEE come from the germline V gene. Trimming at V came to 4 bases and at J to 4 bases, leaving 7 bases not matched to a gene. The CDR3 runs to 16 residues.

This clone appeared a single time. This chain joins TRBV3-1 (or the pseudogene TRBV3-2) and TRBJ2-5; D may be TRBD1 (6 bases). With 6 bases removed from V and 4 bases from J, the gap between germline ends came to 15 bases. The CDR3 has 14 residues. Per germline, CDR1 LGHDT and CDR2 YNNKEL (reference sequence). The DNA of the CDR3 is TGTGCCAGCAGACCGAGAGGGGGTCCAGAGACCCAGTACTTC. Translating it yields CASRPRGGPETQYF.

This chain connects TRBV5-6 to TRBJ2-5; D may match TRBD1 or TRBD2 (5 bases each). The germline V gene encodes CDR1 SGHDT and CDR2 YYEEEE. Trimming left V 4 bases short and J 9 bases short, with 19 bases between. The CDR3 spans 14 residues. Here the CDR3 reads CASSLITTGLAQYF. As DNA, the CDR3 is TGTGCCAGCAGCCTAATCACCACGGGGCTGGCCCAGTACTTC.

The chain combines TRBV3-1 (or the pseudogene TRBV3-2) with TRBJ2-3, with D possibly matching TRBD2 (5 bases). This CDR3 contains 16 residues. V gave up 4 bases and J gave up 0 bases, with 14 bases separating them. Germline V gene data show CDR1 as LGHDT and CDR2 as YNNKEL (reference sequence). CDR3 in DNA: TGTGCCAGCAGCCTTACCATGACTACCAGCACAGATACGCAGTATTTT. Residues: CASSLTMTTSTDTQYF.

This sequence joins TRBV7-2 and TRBJ2-4, with 8 bases lining up with TRBD1. V trimming: 1 base; J trimming: 8 bases; junction bases outside the gene matches: 4. This CDR3 has 14 residues. The germline CDR1 and CDR2 sequences are SGHTA and FQGNSA. In nucleotides, the CDR3 is TGTGCCAGCAGCTTAGGGCCAGGGGGCTACATTCAGTACTTC. It is translated as CASSLGPGGYIQYF.

The V call is TRBV11-2, the J call TRBJ2-5; 9 positions agree with TRBD2. Trimming removed 4 bases from V and 3 bases from J; junction bases left unmatched: 0. Germline V CDR1 and CDR2: SGHAT, FQNNGV. The CDR3 covers 13 residues. CDR3 residues: CASSSSGEETQYF. The CDR3 bases are TGTGCCAGCAGCTCTAGCGGGGAAGAGACCCAGTACTTC.

This chain uses TRBV6-5 with TRBJ2-7; D possibly uses TRBD1 or TRBD2 (5 bases each). Looked up from germline, CDR1 is MNHEY and CDR2 is SVGAGI. This CDR3 spans 13 amino acids. Trimming pared 6 bases from V and 6 bases from J, leaving 15 bases between. Here the CDR3 reads CASRGELGLEQYV. The CDR3 DNA reads as TGTGCCAGCAGAGGGGAGTTAGGGCTCGAGCAGTACGTC.

CDR3: CASSLALAGSGANVLTF. CDR3 bases: TGCGCCAGCAGCTTGGCACTAGCGGGGTCTGGGGCCAACGTCCTGACTTTC. The J gene is TRBJ2-6, the V gene TRBV5-1; 10 nucleotides agree with TRBD2. Trimming removed 0 bases from V and 1 base from J; junction bases left unmatched: 1. Per the germline V gene, CDR1 is SGHRS and CDR2 is YFSETQ. This CDR3 region has 17 residues.

The chain couples TRBV11-2 to TRBJ1-3; weak D call: TRBD1 (5 bases). Trimming pared 2 bases from V and 5 bases from J, leaving 16 bases between. There are 16 residues in the CDR3. Germline assignment: CDR1 SGHAT and CDR2 FQNNGV. This CDR3 reads CASSLRRSGLRNTIYF. DNA of the CDR3: TGTGCCAGCAGCTTAAGGCGTTCGGGACTCAGAAACACCATATATTTT.

The V call is TRBV4-3, the J call TRBJ1-3; 8 bases fit TRBD1. Trimming at V came to 3 bases and at J to 2 bases, leaving 6 bases not matched to a gene. The CDR3 covers 16 residues. CDR1 is LGHNA, CDR2 YSLEER, per germline. CDR3 sequence: CASSQDRTGPGNTIYF. The DNA of the CDR3 is TGCGCCAGCAGCCAGGATAGGACAGGGCCTGGAAACACCATATATTTT.

The chain uses TRBV7-3 and TRBJ2-1, with D possibly called TRBD1 or TRBD2 (7 bases each). Germline V gives CDR1 SGHTA, CDR2 FQGTGA. The CDR3 totals 13 residues. V gave up 5 bases and J gave up 8 bases, with 13 bases separating them. The CDR3 reads CASSDQGGDEQFF. The CDR3 DNA sequence: TGTGCCAGCAGCGACCAGGGGGGGGATGAGCAGTTCTTC.